One sample yielded the 16 T cell receptor beta chains listed below, sequenced in a study of coeliac disease. Sequenced by immunoSEQ multiplex PCR; TCRdb stores in-frame clones only, minus some. The sample has roughly 4,600 clones, 65% to 75% seen once; the top ten hold approximately 4.8%. The source material was lamina propria lymphocytes from the gut. These TCRs come from a woman aged 18-29 years with active celiac disease.

The chain is built from TRBV5-6 and TRBJ1-1; D is undetermined. V lost 2 bases and J 3 bases, leaving 8 bases between the germline ends. CDR3 length: 13 residues. Germline assignment: CDR1 SGHDT and CDR2 YYEEEE. As DNA, the CDR3 is TGTGCCAGCAGCTTTGGGCGGGACACTGAAGCTTTCTTT. Translation gives CASSFGRDTEAFF.

The J gene is TRBJ2-3, the V gene TRBV10-1; maybe TRBD1 (6 bases). Germline V gene sequence: CDR1 WNHNN, CDR2 SYGVQD (reference sequence). The CDR3 spans 16 residues. Trimming removed 8 bases from V and 0 bases from J, with 18 bases in between. The CDR3 loop reads CASCYFRDNSTDTQYF. In DNA, the CDR3 is TGCGCCAGCTGTTATTTCCGGGACAATAGCACAGATACGCAGTATTTT.

CDR3 bases: TGTGCCAGCAGTTTCCGCGGGGGCTCCTACGAGCAGTACTTC. Its protein is CASSFRGGSYEQYF. The chain joins TRBV27 to TRBJ2-7, with 7 positions matching TRBD2. V trimming: 3 bases; J trimming: 0 bases; junction bases outside the gene matches: 2. Germline loops: CDR1 MNHEY, CDR2 SMNVEV (reference sequence). This CDR3 has 14 residues.

The chain uses TRBV6-6 and TRBJ1-2; TRBD1 matches at 10 bases. The CDR3 spans 16 residues. V was clipped by 2 bases and J by 5 bases; unmatched bases: 8. Germline V gene data show CDR1 as MNHNY and CDR2 as SVGAGI (reference sequence). CDR3 protein: CASSYATGGEGYGYTF. For the CDR3, the DNA is TGTGCCAGCAGTTACGCGACAGGGGGCGAAGGGTATGGCTACACCTTC.

This clone was found once. The chain combines TRBV15 with TRBJ2-1; 11 positions match TRBD2. V shed 0 bases, J shed 7 bases, and the junction held 5 bases outside the gene matches. This CDR3 region has 16 residues. Germline V CDR1 and CDR2: LNHNV, YYDKDF (reference sequence). The CDR3 DNA follows: TGTGCCACCAGCAGAGATCTCGGACTAGCGGGTAATGAGCAGTTCTTC. Its protein product is CATSRDLGLAGNEQFF.

The chain's CDR3 is CASSEASAGQMRYTF. The CDR3 region has the DNA TGTGCCAGCAGTGAAGCTTCAGCAGGGCAGATGCGGTACACCTTC. The gene calls are TRBV2 and TRBJ1-2, with a tentative D call TRBD1 (5 bases). With 0 bases removed from V and 11 bases from J, the gap between germline ends came to 19 bases. CDR3 size: 15 residues. Germline CDR1 reads SNHLY; CDR2 reads FYNNEI.

This clone was seen only a few times. The J gene is TRBJ2-1, the V gene TRBV7-9; 10 bases are a match to TRBD2. The CDR3 spans 11 residues. The germline CDR1 and CDR2 sequences are SEHNR and FQNEAQ (reference sequence). V was clipped by 10 bases and J by 9 bases; unmatched bases: 3. The CDR3 region has the DNA TGTGCCATCCTAGCGGGAGTTGAGCAGTTCTTC. Translated: CAILAGVEQFF.

V usage is TRBV28 and J usage is TRBJ2-7, with 9 nucleotides matching TRBD1. There are 12 residues in the CDR3. Germline V gives CDR1 MDHEN, CDR2 SYDVKM. The junction had 5 bases not matched to a gene; V was cut back by 5 bases and J by 9 bases. DNA of the CDR3: TGTGCCAGCAGTATTACAGGGGGCGGGCAGTACTTC. Translated: CASSITGGGQYF.

This chain joins TRBV7-2 and TRBJ1-1, with a weak D call TRBD1 (5 bases). Germline lookup yields CDR1 SGHTA and CDR2 FQGNSA. The CDR3 covers 14 residues. The V end lost 5 bases, the J end lost 4 bases, and 14 bases lay between the germline ends. The CDR3: CASSPGGTSTEAFF. In DNA form, the CDR3 reads TGTGCCAGCAGCCCCGGGGGGACGTCCACTGAAGCTTTCTTT.

This clone was seen only once. This rearrangement joins TRBV28 to TRBJ2-3, with D unclear. V lost 3 bases and J 3 bases, leaving 7 bases between the germline ends. Per the germline V gene, CDR1 is MDHEN and CDR2 is SYDVKM. The length of the CDR3 is 13 residues. In DNA, the CDR3 is TGTGCCAGCAGTTTGTCCATGACAGATACGCAGTATTTT. Its translation: CASSLSMTDTQYF.

The rearrangement links TRBV7-2 to TRBJ2-1, with TRBD1 matching 9 bases. CDR1 and CDR2 (germline): SGHTA, FQGNSA. This CDR3 contains 16 residues. V lost 5 bases and J lost 2; bases outside the gene matches: 7. The CDR3 region has the DNA TGTGCCAGCAGCCTTCCGACAGGGGGGCCCTACAATGAGCAGTTCTTC. Its protein is CASSLPTGGPYNEQFF.

J is TRBJ2-2 and V is TRBV5-4, with 12 bases identical to TRBD2. The CDR3 is 17 amino acids. Germline V lookup: CDR1 SGHNT, CDR2 YYREEE (reference sequence). V dropped 6 bases and J dropped 0; count of bases not matched to a gene: 6. Here the CDR3 DNA reads TGTGCCAGCATCAATAGACTAGCGGGGGCGAACACCGGGGAGCTGTTTTTT. It codes for CASINRLAGANTGELFF.

This chain uses TRBV5-1 with TRBJ1-6; D is possibly TRBD1 (5 bases). This CDR3 has 15 amino acids. V was shortened by 3 bases and J by 7 bases, with 14 bases between the two germline ends. From germline, CDR1 is SGHRS and CDR2 YFSETQ. CDR3 bases: TGCGCCAGCAGCTATGAAGGACAACGGAATTCACCCCTCCACTTT. It encodes CASSYEGQRNSPLHF.

J is TRBJ1-1 and V is TRBV7-9; D not resolved. Trimming pared 5 bases from V and 7 bases from J, leaving 5 bases between. CDR1 and CDR2 from the germline V gene are SEHNR and FQNEAQ (reference sequence). CDR3 length: 10 amino acids. DNA of the CDR3: TGTGCCAGCAGCGTCGGTGAAGCTTTCTTT. Residues: CASSVGEAFF.

This chain uses TRBV7-2 with TRBJ2-5; possible D gene TRBD2, 5 bases. The J call may be faulty, since TRBJ2-7 better matches the DNA end. Germline-derived CDR1 and CDR2 are SGHTA and FQGNSA. The CDR3 consists of 13 residues. The CDR3 DNA reads as TGTGCCAGCAGCTCCCGGGTCGGGAACGAGCAGTACTTC. It yields the protein CASSSRVGNEQYF.

The chain combines TRBV5-6 with TRBJ2-7; TRBD1 is a possible D gene (6 bases). The CDR3 is 15 residues long. V lost 3 bases and J 1 base, leaving 14 bases between the germline ends. Germline V gene data show CDR1 as SGHDT and CDR2 as YYEEEE. In DNA form, the CDR3 reads TGTGCCAGCAGCTACAGGGCAGGATCATCCTACGAGCAGTACTTC. It specifies CASSYRAGSSYEQYF.